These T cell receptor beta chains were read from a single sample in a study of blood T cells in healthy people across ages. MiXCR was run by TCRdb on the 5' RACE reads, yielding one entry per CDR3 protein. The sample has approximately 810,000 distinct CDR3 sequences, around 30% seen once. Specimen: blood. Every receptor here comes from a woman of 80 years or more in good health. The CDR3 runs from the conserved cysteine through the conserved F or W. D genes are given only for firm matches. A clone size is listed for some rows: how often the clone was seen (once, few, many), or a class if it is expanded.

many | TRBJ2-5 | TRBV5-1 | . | CASRRIRDRLETQYF | TGCGCCAGCAGACGAATACGGGACCGACTGGAGACCCAGTACTTC
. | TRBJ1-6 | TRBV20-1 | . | CSARDSGARSPLHF | TGCAGTGCTAGAGATTCAGGGGCTCGTTCACCCCTCCACTTT
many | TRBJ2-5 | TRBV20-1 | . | CSARPRNRVPETQYF | TGCAGTGCTAGGCCCCGGAACAGGGTGCCAGAGACCCAGTACTTC
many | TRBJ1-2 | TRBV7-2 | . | CASSLDGQTSHTF | TGTGCCAGCAGCTTAGACGGACAAACATCCCACACCTTC
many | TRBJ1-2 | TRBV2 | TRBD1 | CASMGKKGQGANYGYTF | TGTGCCAGCATGGGGAAAAAGGGACAGGGGGCAAACTATGGCTACACCTTC
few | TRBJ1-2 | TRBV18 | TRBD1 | CASSPRQGVDYGYTF | TGTGCCAGCTCACCTCGACAGGGTGTGGACTATGGCTACACCTTC
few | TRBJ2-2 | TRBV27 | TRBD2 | CASKIWGGTGELFF | TGTGCCAGCAAAATTTGGGGGGGCACCGGGGAGCTGTTTTTT
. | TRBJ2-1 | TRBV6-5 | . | CASSYNVVGGPYNEQFF | TGTGCCAGCAGTTACAATGTGGTGGGGGGACCGTACAATGAGCAGTTCTTC
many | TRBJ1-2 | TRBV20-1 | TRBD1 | CSARDRGQGYGYTF | TGCAGTGCTAGAGACAGGGGGCAGGGCTATGGCTACACCTTC
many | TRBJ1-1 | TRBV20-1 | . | CSAGRSRYMNTEAFF | TGCAGTGCCGGTCGGTCAAGATATATGAACACTGAAGCTTTCTTT
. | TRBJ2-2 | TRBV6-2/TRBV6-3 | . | CASSSKRLLGSTGELFF | TGTGCCAGCAGTTCAAAAAGGCTTCTAGGTTCCACCGGGGAGCTGTTTTTT
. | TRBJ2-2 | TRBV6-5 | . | CAIGTPGMTGELFF | TGTGCCATCGGGACACCGGGCATGACCGGGGAGCTGTTTTTT
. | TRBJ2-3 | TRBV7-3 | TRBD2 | CASSLIPRGGSDTQYF | TGTGCCAGCAGCTTAATTCCGCGGGGGGGTTCAGATACGCAGTATTTT
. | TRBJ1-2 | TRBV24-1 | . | CATSDRTDKNYGYTF | TGTGCCACCAGTGATCGGACGGATAAGAACTATGGCTACACCTTC
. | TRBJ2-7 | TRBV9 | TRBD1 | CASSVAQGAYEQYF | TGTGCCAGCAGCGTAGCCCAGGGGGCGTACGAGCAGTACTTC
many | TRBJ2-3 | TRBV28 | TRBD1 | CASSLPRTGNTDTQYF | TGTGCCAGCAGTTTACCTCGGACAGGGAACACAGATACGCAGTATTTT
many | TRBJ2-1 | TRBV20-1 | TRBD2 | CSAREASGGVTFF | TGCAGTGCTAGAGAAGCTAGCGGGGGGGTAACGTTCTTC
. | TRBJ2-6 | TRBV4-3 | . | CASSAGYSGANVRTF | TGCGCCAGCAGCGCGGGGTACTCTGGGGCCAACGTCCGGACTTTC
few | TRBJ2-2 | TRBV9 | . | CASSSGRGYTGELFF | TGTGCCAGCAGTTCGGGGCGAGGGTATACCGGGGAGCTGTTTTTT
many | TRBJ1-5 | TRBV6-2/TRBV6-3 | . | CASSYPRTGGSNQPQHF | TGTGCCAGCAGTTACCCAAGGACCGGGGGGAGCAATCAGCCCCAGCATTTT
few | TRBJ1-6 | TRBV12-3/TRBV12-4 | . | CASSLVGQMNSPPHF | TGTGCCAGCAGCCTAGTAGGTCAGATGAATTCACCCCCCCACTTT
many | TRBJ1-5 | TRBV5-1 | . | CASSPGHNSNQPQHF | TGCGCCAGCAGCCCGGGACATAATAGCAATCAGCCCCAGCATTTT
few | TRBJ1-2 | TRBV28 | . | CASSPGTTSYGYTF | TGTGCCAGCAGTCCCGGGACGACCTCCTATGGCTACACCTTC
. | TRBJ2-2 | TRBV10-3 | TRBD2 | CASQSGGTSTGELFF | TGTGCCTCCCAATCGGGGGGGACGAGCACCGGGGAGCTGTTTTTT
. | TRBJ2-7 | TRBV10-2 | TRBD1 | CASSAEGTGSSYEQYF | TGCGCCAGCAGTGCCGAGGGGACAGGGAGCTCCTACGAGCAGTACTTC
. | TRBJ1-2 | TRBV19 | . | CASRMAAANYGYTF | TGTGCCAGTAGAATGGCCGCAGCTAACTATGGCTACACCTTC
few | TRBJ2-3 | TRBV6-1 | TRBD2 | CASREGTSGGGPDTQYF | TGTGCCAGCAGGGAAGGGACTAGCGGGGGGGGACCAGATACGCAGTATTTT
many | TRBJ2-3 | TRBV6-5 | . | CASSYSTGVFTDTQYF | TGTGCCAGCAGTTACTCGACAGGAGTTTTCACAGATACGCAGTATTTT
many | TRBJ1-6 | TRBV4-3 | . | CASSQEGGRAPSPLHF | TGCGCCAGCAGCCAAGAAGGGGGTAGGGCCCCTTCACCCCTCCACTTT
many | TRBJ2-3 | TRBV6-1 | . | CASSEFIGDTQYF | TGTGCCAGCAGTGAATTCATTGGGGATACGCAGTATTTT
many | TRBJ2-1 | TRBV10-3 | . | CAISENGERNEQFF | TGTGCCATCAGTGAGAACGGTGAACGCAATGAGCAGTTCTTC
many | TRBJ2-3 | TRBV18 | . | CASSPQTRTDTQYF | TGTGCCAGCTCACCGCAGACTAGAACGGATACGCAGTATTTT
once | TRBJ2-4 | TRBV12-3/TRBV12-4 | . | CASSREPRNIQYF | TGTGCCAGCAGTCGGGAACCTCGGAACATTCAGTACTTC
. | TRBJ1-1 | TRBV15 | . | CATSRGEVSEAFF | TGTGCCACCAGCAGAGGTGAAGTGAGTGAAGCTTTCTTT
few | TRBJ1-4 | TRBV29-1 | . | CSVPSPGKNEKLFF | TGCAGCGTGCCTTCCCCGGGAAAGAATGAAAAACTGTTTTTT
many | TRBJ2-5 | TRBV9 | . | CASSEGIRGDETQYF | TGTGCCAGCAGCGAGGGGATTAGGGGTGACGAGACCCAGTACTTC
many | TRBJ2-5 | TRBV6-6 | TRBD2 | CASSLGRQAGYQETQYF | TGTGCCAGCAGTCTAGGGAGGCAAGCGGGGTATCAAGAGACCCAGTACTTC
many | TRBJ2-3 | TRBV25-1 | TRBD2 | CASSQSRTSRQTDTQYF | TGTGCCAGCAGCCAATCCCGGACTAGCCGACAGACAGATACGCAGTATTTT
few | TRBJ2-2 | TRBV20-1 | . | CSATDSGRTGELFF | TGCAGTGCTACGGACAGTGGAAGAACCGGGGAGCTGTTTTTT
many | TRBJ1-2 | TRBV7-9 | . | CASSSRYTDGYTF | TGTGCCAGCAGCTCCAGGTATACCGATGGCTACACCTTC
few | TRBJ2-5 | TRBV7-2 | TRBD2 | CASRLAGATGETQYF | TGTGCCAGCAGACTAGCGGGGGCCACGGGGGAGACCCAGTACTTC
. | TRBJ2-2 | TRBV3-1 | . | CASSSRGLSGERFF | TGTGCCAGCAGCTCCAGGGGTCTATCCGGGGAGCGGTTTTTT
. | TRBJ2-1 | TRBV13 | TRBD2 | CASNFSPGASGGGNEQFF | TGTGCCAGCAACTTCTCCCCGGGGGCTAGCGGGGGCGGCAATGAGCAGTTCTTC
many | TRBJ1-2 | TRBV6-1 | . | CASSETWGADYGYTF | TGTGCCAGCAGTGAAACGTGGGGGGCGGACTATGGCTACACCTTC
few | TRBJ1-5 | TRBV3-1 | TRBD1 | CASSQGGAGNQPQHF | TGTGCCAGCAGTCAAGGGGGCGCGGGCAATCAGCCCCAGCATTTT
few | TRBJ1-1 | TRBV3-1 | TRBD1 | CASSKTGRREAFF | TGTGCCAGCAGCAAGACAGGGCGACGAGAAGCTTTCTTT
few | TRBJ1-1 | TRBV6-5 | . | CASRSRQNTEAFF | TGTGCCAGCAGATCTCGGCAGAACACTGAAGCTTTCTTT
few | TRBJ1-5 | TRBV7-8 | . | CASSSFGSTGNQPQHF | TGTGCCAGCAGCTCTTTTGGGAGTACGGGGAATCAGCCCCAGCATTTT
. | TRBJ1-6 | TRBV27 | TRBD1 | CASGRQGAGSPLHF | TGTGCCAGCGGTAGACAGGGGGCGGGTTCACCCCTCCACTTT
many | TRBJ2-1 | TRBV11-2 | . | CASSLERGGYSYNEQFF | TGTGCCAGCAGCTTAGAAAGGGGGGGATACTCCTACAATGAGCAGTTCTTC
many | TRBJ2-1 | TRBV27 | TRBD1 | CASSRGLTGVGEQFF | TGTGCCAGCAGTAGAGGTCTAACAGGGGTGGGTGAGCAGTTCTTC
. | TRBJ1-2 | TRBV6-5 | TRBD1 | CASIPRTGANYGYTF | TGTGCCAGCATTCCCCGGACAGGGGCTAACTATGGCTACACCTTC
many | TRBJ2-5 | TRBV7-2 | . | CASSLQRGYQETQYF | TGTGCCAGCAGCTTACAGCGCGGGTACCAAGAGACCCAGTACTTC
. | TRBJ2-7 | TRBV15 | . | CATSTPGRGTYEQYF | TGTGCCACCAGCACGCCGGGACGGGGGACCTACGAGCAGTACTTC
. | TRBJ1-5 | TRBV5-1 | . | CVSSLGPRESNQPQHF | TGCGTCAGCAGCTTGGGCCCGCGGGAGAGCAATCAGCCCCAGCATTTT
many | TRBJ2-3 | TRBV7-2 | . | CASSRYPEPDTQYF | TGTGCCAGCAGCAGATATCCAGAGCCAGATACGCAGTATTTT
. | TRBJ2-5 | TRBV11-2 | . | CASNEWGGLVETQYF | TGTGCCAGCAACGAGTGGGGGGGGCTTGTAGAGACCCAGTACTTC
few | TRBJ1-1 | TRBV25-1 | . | CASTETAMNTEAFF | TGTGCCAGCACTGAGACGGCGATGAACACTGAAGCTTTCTTT
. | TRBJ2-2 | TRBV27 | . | CASSFFRISGTGELFF | TGTGCCAGCAGTTTCTTCAGGATAAGCGGCACCGGGGAGCTGTTTTTT
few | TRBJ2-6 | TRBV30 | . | CAWTPLAGLPSGANVLTF | TGTGCCTGGACTCCACTAGCAGGTCTCCCCTCTGGGGCCAACGTCCTGACTTTC